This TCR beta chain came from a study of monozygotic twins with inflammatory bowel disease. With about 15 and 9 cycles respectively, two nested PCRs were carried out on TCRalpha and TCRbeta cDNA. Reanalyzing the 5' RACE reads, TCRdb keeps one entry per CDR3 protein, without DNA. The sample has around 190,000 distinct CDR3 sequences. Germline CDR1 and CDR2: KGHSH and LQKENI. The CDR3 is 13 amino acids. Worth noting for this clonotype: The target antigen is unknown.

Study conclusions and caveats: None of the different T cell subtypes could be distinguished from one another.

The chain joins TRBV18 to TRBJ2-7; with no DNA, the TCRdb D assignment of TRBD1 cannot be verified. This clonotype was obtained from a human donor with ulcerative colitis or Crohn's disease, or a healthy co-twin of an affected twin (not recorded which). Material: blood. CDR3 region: CASSSTGGYEQYF.